The 3 T cell receptor beta chains presented below share a single source sample, sequenced in a study of shared clonotypes between healthy human individuals. The protocol was immunoSEQ multiplex PCR, while the TCRdb copy is restricted to in-frame clones and leaves out a portion. This table has fewer than 2.5 million clones, roughly 93% appearing once. The source material was naive CD4+ T cells from PBMCs. Regarding subset: CD45RA+ positively selected. These receptors originate from a man aged 18 to 30 in good health. Some clones in this sample may be carry-over from other donors' samples.

The chain is built from TRBV9 and TRBJ2-5; tentatively, D is TRBD1 or TRBD2 (5 bases each). CDR3 length equals 14 residues. V dropped 4 bases and J dropped 5 bases, with 15 bases sitting between them. Germline CDR1 reads SGDLS; CDR2 reads YYNGEE. This chain's CDR3 is CASSRGRGSETQYF. CDR3 nucleotide sequence: TGTGCCAGCAGCCGAGGACGGGGCTCCGAGACCCAGTACTTC.

In the case of this clone: Other DNA sequences in the same sample also yield this CDR3. The chain links TRBV18 to TRBJ2-7; 7 bases are a match to TRBD1. V was clipped by 6 bases and J by 3 bases; unmatched bases: 5. There are 13 residues in the CDR3. Germline-derived CDR1 and CDR2 are KGHSH and LQKENI. CDR3: CASSPGQIYEQYF. CDR3 sequence (DNA): TGTGCCAGCTCTCCGGGACAGATCTACGAGCAGTACTTC.

This clone has more than one count but fewer than ten. This CDR3 reads CASSSMTGGRETQYF. For the CDR3, the DNA is TGTGCCAGCAGCTCAATGACAGGGGGCAGGGAGACCCAGTACTTC. The chain couples TRBV5-4 to TRBJ2-5; 10 positions agree with TRBD1. The CDR3 contains 15 residues. Looked up from germline, CDR1 is SGHNT and CDR2 is YYREEE (reference sequence). V trimming: 3 bases; J trimming: 5 bases; junction bases outside the gene matches: 7.